A single sample gave rise to the 2 T cell receptor beta chains below, sequenced in a study of identical twins. TCRdb re-called the 5' RACE reads through MiXCR, storing one row per CDR3 protein. The sample carries 1.5 million to 2 million distinct CDR3 sequences, about 31% recorded once. The sample consisted of cord blood. The receptors shown here come from a newborn girl in good health.

Written as DNA, the CDR3 is TGTGCCAGCAGTTACGGGTCCGCCGCTAAGGACGAGCAGTACTTC. This translates into CASSYGSAAKDEQYF. J is TRBJ2-7 and V is TRBV6-7; D gene unclear. TRBV6-7 is an ORF, and what it does is uncertain. CDR3 length: 15 residues. V gave up 2 bases and J gave up 5 bases, with 16 bases separating them.

The table lists this clonotype with many counts. The J gene is TRBJ1-2, the V gene TRBV10-3, with 7 bases matching TRBD1. The germline V gene has CDR1 ENHRY and CDR2 SYGVKD. Trimming cost V 6 bases and J 0 bases; bases outside gene matches: 10. This CDR3 is 16 amino acids long. The CDR3 loop reads CAIRQVGTETNYGYTF. CDR3 DNA: TGTGCCATCAGGCAAGTGGGGACAGAGACTAACTATGGCTACACCTTC.